The 17 T cell receptor beta chains below all came from one sample that was sequenced in a study of shared clonotypes between healthy human individuals (dated by TCRdb to about 2020). Preparation of the library involved the immunoSEQ multiplex PCR assay. TCRdb carries this immuneACCESS record with in-frame sequences only. Its versions omit some clonotypes, under half of them owing to an unresolved V gene in the studies checked, with the rest unexplained. Within this sample are 2 million to 3 million clones, with 93% of them counted one time only. Together, the top ten hold roughly 0.36% of the sample. Sequenced material: naive CD4+ T cells from PBMCs. The intended sense of this specimen's cell subset or site label: CD45RA+ positively selected. These receptors originate from a man in his late teens or twenties in good health. Some clones in this sample may be carry-over from other donors' samples.

The chain recombines TRBV4-3 with TRBJ1-6, with 7 positions matching TRBD1. The J segment lost 11 bases and the V segment lost 2 bases, leaving 9 bases of the junction unmatched. Germline values: CDR1 LGHNA, CDR2 YSLEER. The CDR3 runs 15 residues. CDR3: CASSQQRQGWTPLHF. CDR3 coding DNA: TGCGCCAGCAGCCAACAACGACAGGGCTGGACACCCCTCCACTTT.

The chain joins TRBV15 to TRBJ2-3; 9 bases map to TRBD2. V gave up 3 bases and J gave up 6 bases; unmatched junction bases: 4. The CDR3 consists of 14 residues. The germline V gene has CDR1 LNHNV and CDR2 YYDKDF (reference sequence). DNA for the CDR3: TGTGCCACCAGCAGCGAGGGACTAGCCGATACGCAGTATTTT. Translated: CATSSEGLADTQYF.

The chain links TRBV5-4 to TRBJ2-1; perhaps TRBD1 as D (6 bases). Germline-derived CDR1 and CDR2 are SGHNT and YYREEE (reference sequence). This CDR3 is 16 amino acids long. V was cut by 1 base and J by 15 bases, with 26 bases left in between. The CDR3 loop reads CASSLTPTGHERHRFF. CDR3 DNA sequence: TGTGCCAGCAGCTTGACCCCGACAGGTCACGAACGGCATCGGTTCTTC.

The V and J genes are TRBV6-4 and TRBJ2-1, with 7 bases lining up with TRBD2. The V and J ends lost 0 bases and 4 bases, in that order; junction bases with no gene match: 6. Looked up from germline, CDR1 is MRHNA and CDR2 is SNTAGT. This CDR3 region has 16 residues. CDR3 region: CASSDSLSGGYNEQFF. As DNA, the CDR3 is TGTGCCAGCAGTGACTCTTTGTCGGGAGGTTACAATGAGCAGTTCTTC.

CDR3 region: CASSLGASRGEGEQFF. The CDR3 nucleotides are TGTGCCAGCAGCTTAGGGGCTAGCCGGGGTGAGGGGGAGCAGTTCTTC. This rearrangement joins TRBV7-2 to TRBJ2-1; D possibly uses TRBD1 or TRBD2 (5 bases each). The CDR3 is 16 amino acids. The germline V and J ends were trimmed by 1 base and 10 bases, with 20 bases remaining between them. Per germline, CDR1 SGHTA and CDR2 FQGNSA.

The chain couples TRBV14 to TRBJ1-6; D call uncertain. Germline lookup yields CDR1 SGHDN and CDR2 FVKESK. The CDR3 totals 14 residues. V lost 4 bases and J 10 bases, leaving 14 bases between the germline ends. CDR3 DNA sequence: TGTGCCAGCAGCCCCCGGGCCCTCGGGTCACCCCTCCACTTT. Protein sequence: CASSPRALGSPLHF.

Only one count was recorded for this clone. The V and J genes are TRBV19 and TRBJ2-7, with 9 bases fitting TRBD1. Germline assignment: CDR1 LNHDA and CDR2 SQIVND (reference sequence). The CDR3 consists of 12 residues. V shed 10 bases, J shed 3 bases, and the junction held 4 bases outside the gene matches. The CDR3 sequence: CATRTGDYEQYF. As DNA, the CDR3 is TGTGCCACTCGGACAGGGGACTACGAGCAGTACTTC.

This chain uses TRBV29-1 with TRBJ2-5; TRBD2 might be the D (5 bases). Near its end, the DNA agrees better with TRBJ2-7, so the J call may be wrong. The germline V gene encodes CDR1 SQVTM and CDR2 ANQGSEA. The CDR3 sequence is 14 residues long. CDR3 amino acids: CSVEMLAGRYEQYF. CDR3 coding DNA: TGCAGCGTTGAAATGCTAGCCGGGCGCTACGAGCAGTACTTC.

The V and J genes are TRBV5-1 and TRBJ2-6; D is possibly TRBD1 or TRBD2 (5 bases each). Germline CDR1 and CDR2: SGHRS and YFSETQ. The CDR3 runs 17 residues. V dropped 4 bases and J dropped 3 bases, with 17 bases sitting between them. Here the CDR3 reads CASSPWGPGNGANVLTF. For the CDR3, the DNA is TGCGCCAGCAGCCCTTGGGGACCGGGTAATGGGGCCAACGTCCTGACTTTC.

The rearrangement joins TRBV9 to TRBJ2-5; perhaps TRBD2 as D (5 bases). The V gene's germline CDR1 is SGDLS and CDR2 YYNGEE. This CDR3 is built from 13 residues. V dropped 3 bases and J dropped 7 bases, with 13 bases sitting between them. The CDR3 nucleotides are TGTGCCAGCAGCGGGACTGTCGCTGGGACCCAGTACTTC. Translating it yields CASSGTVAGTQYF.

For this clone: The sample contains more than one DNA sequence encoding this CDR3. The chain recombines TRBV30 with TRBJ1-2, with TRBD1 matching over 9 bases. In germline, CDR1 is GTSNPN, CDR2 SVGIG (reference sequence). The CDR3 has 13 amino acids. The V segment lost 0 bases and the J segment 7 bases; nucleotides outside the gene matches: 3. CDR3 region: CAWSVRQGGGYTF. For the CDR3, the DNA is TGTGCCTGGAGTGTACGACAGGGGGGTGGCTACACCTTC.

This chain joins TRBV5-1 and TRBJ2-3; no clear D gene. CDR1 and CDR2 from the germline V gene are SGHRS and YFSETQ. The CDR3 is made up of 11 amino acids. V was cut by 4 bases and J by 5 bases, with 5 bases left in between. The CDR3 sequence: CASSEQDTQYF. The CDR3 region has the DNA TGCGCCAGCAGCGAGCAAGATACGCAGTATTTT.

V gene TRBV6-1 combines with J gene TRBJ2-7; D perhaps matches TRBD1 (6 bases). The CDR3 consists of 12 residues. V was shortened by 8 bases and J by 4 bases, with 12 bases between the two germline ends. Germline values: CDR1 MNHNS, CDR2 SASEGT. The CDR3 sequence is CASAETGYEQYF. The DNA for the CDR3 is TGTGCCAGCGCCGAGACAGGTTACGAGCAGTACTTC.

V and J are TRBV5-1 and TRBJ2-7; D gene uncertain. The V end was cut by 4 bases, the J end by 2 bases, with 19 bases between. CDR3 length equals 16 residues. Germline CDR1 SGHRS, CDR2 YFSETQ. For the CDR3, the DNA is TGCGCCAGCAGCGAGATCCTTCCCGATGGGGCCTACGAGCAGTACTTC. This gives the protein CASSEILPDGAYEQYF.

The rearrangement uses TRBV14 and TRBJ2-5, with D perhaps TRBD1 (6 bases). Deletions cut 4 bases from V and 4 bases from J, with 13 bases between. The CDR3 has 14 amino acids. Germline values: CDR1 SGHDN, CDR2 FVKESK. CDR3 amino acids: CASSPRRQAETQYF. The CDR3 DNA sequence: TGTGCCAGCAGCCCCCGAAGACAGGCAGAGACCCAGTACTTC.

The chain has TRBV5-6 and TRBJ1-1; D is ambiguous. The CDR3 consists of 15 residues. The germline V gene encodes CDR1 SGHDT and CDR2 YYEEEE. The V end was cut by 1 base, the J end by 0 bases, with 10 bases between. The CDR3 region is CASSLKAFMNTEAFF. CDR3 DNA sequence: TGTGCCAGCAGCTTGAAAGCATTCATGAACACTGAAGCTTTCTTT.

CDR3 sequence: CASSARTTRNTGELFF. In nucleotides, the CDR3 is TGTGCCAGCAGCGCCCGGACTACCCGGAACACCGGGGAGCTGTTTTTT. The chain has TRBV7-2 and TRBJ2-2; D may be TRBD2 (6 bases). The V end was cut by 5 bases, the J end by 1 base, with 14 bases between. Germline V gene sequence: CDR1 SGHTA, CDR2 FQGNSA. The CDR3 contains 16 residues.